These 8 T cell receptor beta chains came from one sample sequenced in a study of beta chain features in type 1 diabetes. Their antigen targets remain unknown. Whole-study results and caveats: TCRB CDR3 length was moderately but significantly reduced in all four CD4+ subsets of Type 1 diabetes patients.

The investigators reverse transcribed all of the isolated RNA, so they sequenced expressed TCRB transcripts. The data were produced by immunoSEQ multiplex PCR, yet TCRdb's version contains in-frame clones alone and is incomplete. The sample has about 170,000 clones, approximately 8.4% seen once. The sequencing sample was made of central memory CD4+ T cells from blood. The source is a man younger than 30 with type 1 diabetes.

The chain couples TRBV18 to TRBJ2-5; the D gene is possibly TRBD2 (5 bases). V was clipped by 6 bases and J by 0 bases, with 8 bases between them. This CDR3 spans 13 amino acids. From germline, CDR1 is KGHSH and CDR2 LQKENI. The CDR3 nucleotides are TGTGCCAGCTCTCCGGGGTACCAAGAGACCCAGTACTTC. It codes for CASSPGYQETQYF.

CDR3 amino acids: CASTPAGEETQYF. CDR3 DNA sequence: TGTGCCAGTACACCAGCAGGGGAAGAGACCCAGTACTTC. This sequence joins TRBV19 and TRBJ2-5; weak D call: TRBD1 (6 bases). Germline assignment: CDR1 LNHDA and CDR2 SQIVND (reference sequence). The CDR3 spans 13 residues. Between the trimmed V and J ends, which lost 7 bases and 3 bases, there was a span of 12 bases.

V is TRBV30 and J is TRBJ2-1, with a tentative D call TRBD2 (5 bases). The V and J ends lost 1 base and 9 bases respectively, with 10 bases between them. This CDR3 spans 12 amino acids. Germline CDR1 is GTSNPN and CDR2 is SVGIG (reference sequence). The CDR3 nucleotides are TGTGCCTGGAGTGGATCGGGGAGTGAGCAGTTCTTC. Amino acid sequence: CAWSGSGSEQFF.

The chain employs TRBV28 and TRBJ1-2, with D hard to call. Germline V CDR1 and CDR2: MDHEN, SYDVKM. Trimming stripped 6 bases from V and 4 bases from J, with 12 bases between. The CDR3 length is 13 residues. The CDR3 bases are TGTGCCAGCAGATCGGGAGCCGTCTATGGCTACACCTTC. Encoded protein: CASRSGAVYGYTF.

This clone was observed a handful of times. The CDR3 sequence is CASVRSSTDTQYF. The DNA of the CDR3 is TGTGCCAGCGTCCGGAGCAGCACAGATACGCAGTATTTT. The chain combines TRBV6-1 with TRBJ2-3; no definite D call. Germline V gives CDR1 MNHNS, CDR2 SASEGT. With 8 bases removed from V and 0 bases from J, the gap between germline ends came to 9 bases. There are 13 residues in the CDR3.

This clone appeared a few times. The V gene is TRBV7-7, the J gene TRBJ2-5, with 7 bases identical to TRBD1. The V and J ends lost 5 bases and 2 bases, in that order; junction bases with no gene match: 5. Germline-derived CDR1 and CDR2 are SSHAT and FNYEAQ (reference sequence). There are 14 residues in the CDR3. The CDR3 sequence: CASSTGQDQETQYF. Here the CDR3 DNA reads TGTGCCAGCAGCACTGGACAGGATCAAGAGACCCAGTACTTC. Together with reference TRBV7-7 and TRBJ2-5, the CDR3 gives the full variable domain: GAGVSQSPRYKVTKRGQDVTLRCDPISSHATLYWYQQALGQGPEFLTYFNYEAQPDKSGLPSDRFSAERPEGSISTLTIQRTEQRDSAMYRCASSTGQDQETQYFGPGTRLLVL.

This chain uses TRBV2 with TRBJ2-1; 9 bases agree with TRBD1. V trimming: 8 bases; J trimming: 6 bases; junction bases outside the gene matches: 5. Per germline, CDR1 SNHLY and CDR2 FYNNEI. CDR3 size: 13 residues. The CDR3 here is CASGDRVINEQFF. CDR3 DNA: TGTGCCAGCGGGGACAGGGTTATCAATGAGCAGTTCTTC.

This clone was observed a few times. The chain employs TRBV19 and TRBJ1-6; possible D gene TRBD1, 5 bases. The CDR3 runs to 13 residues. The germline V gene encodes CDR1 LNHDA and CDR2 SQIVND (reference sequence). V lost 7 bases, J lost 7 bases, and 11 bases lay in between. CDR3 nucleotide sequence: TGTGCCAGTACTGCAGGGAAAAATTCACCCCTCCACTTT. Amino acid sequence: CASTAGKNSPLHF.